These T cell receptor beta chains were read from a single sample in a study of response to subunit inactivated influenza vaccine. TCRdb reprocessed the RT-PCR reads via MiXCR and lists one record per CDR3 protein. The sample yields about 180,000 distinct CDR3 sequences, about 9% seen once. Sequencing used non-naive T cells sorted from PBMCs, obtained on the day of vaccination. Receptors originate from a man in his fifties or sixties who received an inactivated influenza vaccine. Both conserved end residues are part of each CDR3. D genes are given only for firm matches. Rows give clone size only sometimes, using once, few, many, or a class for an expanded clone.

v_gene: TRBV5-1; j_gene: TRBJ1-1; abundance: -; d_gene: -; CDR3nt: TGCGCCAGCAGCTTGAGGCAGGGATCGATCTCTGAAGCTTTCTTT; CDR3aa: CASSLRQGSISEAFF
v_gene: TRBV7-2; j_gene: TRBJ2-7; abundance: many; d_gene: -; CDR3nt: TGTGCCAGCAGCGTACAGGGATTGAGCTCCTACGAGCAGTACTTC; CDR3aa: CASSVQGLSSYEQYF
v_gene: TRBV3-1; j_gene: TRBJ2-7; abundance: many; d_gene: -; CDR3nt: TGTGCCAGCAGCCAAGATCCCAGACTTTCCTCCTACGAGCAGTACTTC; CDR3aa: CASSQDPRLSSYEQYF
v_gene: TRBV20-1; j_gene: TRBJ2-5; abundance: many; d_gene: TRBD1; CDR3nt: TGCAGTGCTGCCAGGGGGCCCTCCAAAGAGACCCAGTACTTC; CDR3aa: CSAARGPSKETQYF
v_gene: TRBV24-1; j_gene: TRBJ1-2; abundance: many; d_gene: TRBD1; CDR3nt: TGTGCCACCAGTGATTGGAGGGACAGGGTAGTTAACGGTGGGGACACCTTC; CDR3aa: CATSDWRDRVVNGGDTF
v_gene: TRBV27; j_gene: TRBJ2-1; abundance: many; d_gene: TRBD2; CDR3nt: TGTGCCAGCAGTTTAGCGGGAGCGGCGTTGTGGGGCTCCTACAATGAGCAGTTCTTC; CDR3aa: CASSLAGAALWGSYNEQFF
v_gene: TRBV15; j_gene: TRBJ2-5; abundance: many; d_gene: -; CDR3nt: TGTGCCACCAGCAGTCTATCTCGGGACGGTAAAGAGACCCAGTACTTC; CDR3aa: CATSSLSRDGKETQYF
v_gene: TRBV9; j_gene: TRBJ2-1; abundance: many; d_gene: TRBD2; CDR3nt: TGTGCCAGCAGCCCCCTAAGCGGCGGGAGGAGTGAGCAGTTCTTC; CDR3aa: CASSPLSGGRSEQFF
v_gene: TRBV11-2; j_gene: TRBJ2-7; abundance: -; d_gene: -; CDR3nt: TGTGCCAGCAGCTTAGGGGGAGGGGGTGTTTACGAGCAGTACTTC; CDR3aa: CASSLGGGGVYEQYF
v_gene: TRBV29-1; j_gene: TRBJ1-2; abundance: many; d_gene: TRBD1; CDR3nt: TGCAGCGTTGGGGACAGGGCAGGGGGCTACACCTTC; CDR3aa: CSVGDRAGGYTF
v_gene: TRBV28; j_gene: TRBJ2-4; abundance: many; d_gene: -; CDR3nt: TGTGCCAGCACCACTTTGGGCCCCGTAGCCAAAAACATTCAGTACTTC; CDR3aa: CASTTLGPVAKNIQYF
v_gene: TRBV6-6; j_gene: TRBJ2-1; abundance: many; d_gene: -; CDR3nt: TGTGCCAGCGGGGATTATACTGAGCAGTTCTTC; CDR3aa: CASGDYTEQFF
v_gene: TRBV4-3; j_gene: TRBJ2-1; abundance: -; d_gene: -; CDR3nt: TGCGCCAGCAGCCAAGGGGAAGGCTTGGGAGAAACCAAGCAGTTCTTC; CDR3aa: CASSQGEGLGETKQFF
v_gene: TRBV4-1; j_gene: TRBJ2-1; abundance: many; d_gene: -; CDR3nt: TGCGCCAGCAGCCAAGATTCGAGTAGCGGGCAGTTCTTC; CDR3aa: CASSQDSSSGQFF
v_gene: TRBV7-2; j_gene: TRBJ2-5; abundance: -; d_gene: -; CDR3nt: TGTGCCAGCAGCTTAAACAGCGGGGAGACCCAGTACTTC; CDR3aa: CASSLNSGETQYF
v_gene: TRBV7-2; j_gene: TRBJ2-5; abundance: -; d_gene: TRBD1; CDR3nt: TGTGCCAGCAGCCGGACAGGGGAGATAGAGACCCAGTACTTC; CDR3aa: CASSRTGEIETQYF
v_gene: TRBV5-1; j_gene: TRBJ2-1; abundance: many; d_gene: TRBD2; CDR3nt: TGCGCCAGCAGCCCGGGGGGGTCCTACAATGAGCAGTTCTTC; CDR3aa: CASSPGGSYNEQFF
v_gene: TRBV5-1; j_gene: TRBJ2-5; abundance: many; d_gene: TRBD2; CDR3nt: TGCGCCAGCAGCTCGGGACTAGCGGGAGACGTTCAAGAGACCCAGTACTTC; CDR3aa: CASSSGLAGDVQETQYF
v_gene: TRBV3-1; j_gene: TRBJ2-4; abundance: few; d_gene: -; CDR3nt: TGTGCCTCCTCACGGCCGGGGGCTTTAGCCAAAAACATTCAGTACTTC; CDR3aa: CASSRPGALAKNIQYF
v_gene: TRBV20-1; j_gene: TRBJ2-5; abundance: -; d_gene: -; CDR3nt: TGCAGTGCTGCCGGGACAATAATCCGGGGGACCCAGTACTTC; CDR3aa: CSAAGTIIRGTQYF
v_gene: TRBV28; j_gene: TRBJ1-4; abundance: many; d_gene: TRBD1; CDR3nt: TGTGCCAGCAGCGGACAGGATATTGAAAAACTGTTTTTT; CDR3aa: CASSGQDIEKLFF
v_gene: TRBV5-1; j_gene: TRBJ2-7; abundance: many; d_gene: TRBD2; CDR3nt: TGCGCCAGCAGCCTGACTAGCGGGAGCCACGAGCAGTACTTC; CDR3aa: CASSLTSGSHEQYF
v_gene: TRBV5-1; j_gene: TRBJ2-7; abundance: few; d_gene: TRBD2; CDR3nt: TGCGCCAGCAGCCTCACCTCACCGGGACTAGCGTTTTACGAGCAGTACTTC; CDR3aa: CASSLTSPGLAFYEQYF
v_gene: TRBV5-1; j_gene: TRBJ1-1; abundance: few; d_gene: -; CDR3nt: TGCGCCAGCAGCTTGGGTCCCCCGGGCACTGAAGCTTTCTTT; CDR3aa: CASSLGPPGTEAFF
v_gene: TRBV2; j_gene: TRBJ1-4; abundance: few; d_gene: -; CDR3nt: TGTGCCAGCAGACCGGACAGCCTTAATGAAAAACTGTTTTTT; CDR3aa: CASRPDSLNEKLFF
v_gene: TRBV7-8; j_gene: TRBJ2-5; abundance: few; d_gene: TRBD1; CDR3nt: TGTGCCAGCAGCTTGGGGACAGCCCAGTACTTC; CDR3aa: CASSLGTAQYF
v_gene: TRBV12-3/TRBV12-4; j_gene: TRBJ2-7; abundance: many; d_gene: -; CDR3nt: TGTGCCAGCAGTTTGGGCTCCAGCTCCTACGAGCAGTACTTC; CDR3aa: CASSLGSSSYEQYF
v_gene: TRBV6-2/TRBV6-3; j_gene: TRBJ2-5; abundance: few; d_gene: TRBD2; CDR3nt: TGTGCCAGCAGTTACTCGCAGCGGGAGGTAATGGAGACCCAGTACTTC; CDR3aa: CASSYSQREVMETQYF
v_gene: TRBV6-5; j_gene: TRBJ2-2; abundance: -; d_gene: TRBD2; CDR3nt: TGTGCCAGCAGTCTGAGAGGCGGGGGGCTGTTTTTT; CDR3aa: CASSLRGGGLFF
v_gene: TRBV10-1; j_gene: TRBJ2-3; abundance: many; d_gene: -; CDR3nt: TGCGCCAGCACCCCGGACAGATTCTTCGGTACGCAGTATTTT; CDR3aa: CASTPDRFFGTQYF
v_gene: TRBV27; j_gene: TRBJ1-1; abundance: -; d_gene: -; CDR3nt: TGTGCCAGCAGTTTGGCCATCGTGAACACTGAAGCTTTCTTT; CDR3aa: CASSLAIVNTEAFF
v_gene: TRBV11-2; j_gene: TRBJ2-1; abundance: -; d_gene: -; CDR3nt: TGTGCCAGCAGCTTAGATCCCTTGGGAAATTACAATGAGCAGTTCTTC; CDR3aa: CASSLDPLGNYNEQFF
v_gene: TRBV4-1; j_gene: TRBJ2-7; abundance: few; d_gene: TRBD1; CDR3nt: TGCGCCAGCAGCCAAGATGGAATATCAGGGGGCCTTTACTACGAGCAGTACTTC; CDR3aa: CASSQDGISGGLYYEQYF
v_gene: TRBV29-1; j_gene: TRBJ1-5; abundance: many; d_gene: -; CDR3nt: TGCAGCGTTGCGGGAAGCAATCAGCCCCAGCATTTT; CDR3aa: CSVAGSNQPQHF
v_gene: TRBV12-3/TRBV12-4; j_gene: TRBJ2-7; abundance: many; d_gene: -; CDR3nt: TGTGCCAGCAGGGGGGGACACGGTACCTACGAGCAGTACTTC; CDR3aa: CASRGGHGTYEQYF
v_gene: TRBV7-9; j_gene: TRBJ2-1; abundance: few; d_gene: -; CDR3nt: TGTGCCACAAACAATGACGAAATAGCAGGGTTCTTC; CDR3aa: CATNNDEIAGFF
v_gene: TRBV10-3; j_gene: TRBJ1-2; abundance: -; d_gene: -; CDR3nt: TGTGCCATCAGTGACGCCGGGATCTCGGGAGGCTACACCTTC; CDR3aa: CAISDAGISGGYTF
v_gene: TRBV18; j_gene: TRBJ2-7; abundance: -; d_gene: TRBD2; CDR3nt: TGTGCCAGCTCACCAGCCAGGAGGGGAGGGGACGAGCAGTACTTC; CDR3aa: CASSPARRGGDEQYF
v_gene: TRBV21-1; j_gene: TRBJ2-1; abundance: few; d_gene: -; CDR3nt: TGTGCCAGCAGCAAAGAAAGGACCCTTCCTCACAATGAGCAGTTCTTC; CDR3aa: CASSKERTLPHNEQFF
v_gene: TRBV19; j_gene: TRBJ2-5; abundance: -; d_gene: -; CDR3nt: TGTGCCAGTAGTATCTGGGGTCGACAAATTCAAGAGACCCAGTACTTC; CDR3aa: CASSIWGRQIQETQYF
v_gene: TRBV11-1; j_gene: TRBJ2-1; abundance: many; d_gene: -; CDR3nt: TGTGCCAGCAGCTTAATCTGGATGGGACTCCCCCCTTACAATGAGCAGTTCTTC; CDR3aa: CASSLIWMGLPPYNEQFF
v_gene: TRBV4-3; j_gene: TRBJ2-3; abundance: -; d_gene: -; CDR3nt: TGCGCCAGCAGCCAAGATTGGTGGGGGAGCACAGATACGCAGTATTTT; CDR3aa: CASSQDWWGSTDTQYF
v_gene: TRBV11-2; j_gene: TRBJ2-7; abundance: -; d_gene: TRBD1; CDR3nt: TGTGCCAGCAGCCCCCTCAGGGGACAGGGCCACGAGCAGTACTTC; CDR3aa: CASSPLRGQGHEQYF
v_gene: TRBV28; j_gene: TRBJ2-1; abundance: -; d_gene: -; CDR3nt: -; CDR3aa: CASSSSDRPSANNEQFF
v_gene: TRBV12-3/TRBV12-4; j_gene: TRBJ2-7; abundance: -; d_gene: -; CDR3nt: TGTGCCAGCAGTTTAGGAGGGGATGGCGAGCAGTACTTC; CDR3aa: CASSLGGDGEQYF
v_gene: TRBV7-9; j_gene: TRBJ1-6; abundance: few; d_gene: -; CDR3nt: TGTGCCAGCAGCGACGGGCTCGCAGCACCCCTCCACTTT; CDR3aa: CASSDGLAAPLHF
v_gene: TRBV10-3; j_gene: TRBJ1-6; abundance: many; d_gene: -; CDR3nt: TGTGCCATCAGTGAGGGGACGGCTTGGGGGTATTCACCCCTCCACTTT; CDR3aa: CAISEGTAWGYSPLHF
v_gene: TRBV5-1; j_gene: TRBJ2-7; abundance: few; d_gene: TRBD2; CDR3nt: TGCGCCAGCAGCCCGCCCCTGGCGGGAGTTGACGAGCAGTACTTC; CDR3aa: CASSPPLAGVDEQYF
v_gene: TRBV15; j_gene: TRBJ2-7; abundance: -; d_gene: -; CDR3nt: TGTGCCACCAGCAGAGCCCAGGGCGGGCAGTACTTC; CDR3aa: CATSRAQGGQYF
v_gene: TRBV7-9; j_gene: TRBJ2-5; abundance: many; d_gene: -; CDR3nt: TGTGCCAGCAGCGTGGGACCTCCCGAAGAGACCCAGTACTTC; CDR3aa: CASSVGPPEETQYF
v_gene: TRBV20-1; j_gene: TRBJ2-6; abundance: -; d_gene: TRBD1; CDR3nt: TGCAGTGCCAGCCAGGGGGCAGGCTCTGGGGCCAACGTCCTGACTTTC; CDR3aa: CSASQGAGSGANVLTF
v_gene: TRBV7-9; j_gene: TRBJ1-4; abundance: -; d_gene: -; CDR3nt: TGTGCCAGCAGCTTGGGGGGGAGACTGTTTTTT; CDR3aa: CASSLGGRLFF
v_gene: TRBV6-5; j_gene: TRBJ1-5; abundance: few; d_gene: -; CDR3nt: TGTGCCAGCAGTGTACTTACGAGGGATCAGCCCCAGCATTTT; CDR3aa: CASSVLTRDQPQHF
v_gene: TRBV11-2; j_gene: TRBJ2-1; abundance: few; d_gene: -; CDR3nt: TGTGCCAGCAGCTTATTAGTCGGGACGGCCGTCCTTAATGAGCAGTTCTTC; CDR3aa: CASSLLVGTAVLNEQFF
v_gene: TRBV3-1; j_gene: TRBJ2-2; abundance: -; d_gene: -; CDR3nt: TGTGCCAGCAGCGAGGAATTCTCCCGAGACACCGGGGAGCTGTTTTTT; CDR3aa: CASSEEFSRDTGELFF